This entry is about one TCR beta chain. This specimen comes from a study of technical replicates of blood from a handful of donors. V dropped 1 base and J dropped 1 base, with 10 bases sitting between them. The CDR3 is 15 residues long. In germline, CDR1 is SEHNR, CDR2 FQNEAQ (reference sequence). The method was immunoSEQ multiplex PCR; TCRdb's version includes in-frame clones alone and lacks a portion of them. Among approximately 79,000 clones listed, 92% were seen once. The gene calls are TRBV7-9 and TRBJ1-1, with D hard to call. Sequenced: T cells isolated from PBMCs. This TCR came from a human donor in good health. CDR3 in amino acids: CASSLGSTPNTEAFF. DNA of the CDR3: TGTGCCAGCAGCTTAGGTTCGACACCGAACACTGAAGCTTTCTTT. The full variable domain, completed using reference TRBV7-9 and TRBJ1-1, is DTGVSQNPRHKITKRGQNVTFRCDPISEHNRLYWYRQTLGQGPEFLTYFQNEAQLEKSRLLSDRFSAERPKGSFSTLEIQRTEQGDSAMYLCASSLGSTPNTEAFFGQGTRLTVV.